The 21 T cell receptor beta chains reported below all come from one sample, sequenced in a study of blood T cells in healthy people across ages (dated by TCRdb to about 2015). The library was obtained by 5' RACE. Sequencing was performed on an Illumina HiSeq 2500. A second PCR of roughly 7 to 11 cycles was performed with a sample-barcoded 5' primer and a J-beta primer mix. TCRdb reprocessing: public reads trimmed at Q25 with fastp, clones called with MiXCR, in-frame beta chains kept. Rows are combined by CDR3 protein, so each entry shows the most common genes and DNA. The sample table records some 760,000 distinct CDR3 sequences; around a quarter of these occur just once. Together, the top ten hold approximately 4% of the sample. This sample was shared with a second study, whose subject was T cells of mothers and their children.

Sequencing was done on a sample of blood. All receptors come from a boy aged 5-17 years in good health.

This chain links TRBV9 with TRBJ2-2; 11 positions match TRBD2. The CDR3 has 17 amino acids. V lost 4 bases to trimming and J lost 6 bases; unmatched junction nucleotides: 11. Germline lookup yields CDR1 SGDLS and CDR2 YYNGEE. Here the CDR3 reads CASSPSGSGGAAGELFF. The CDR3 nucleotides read TGTGCCAGCAGCCCCAGTGGTAGCGGGGGGGCCGCCGGGGAGCTGTTTTTT.

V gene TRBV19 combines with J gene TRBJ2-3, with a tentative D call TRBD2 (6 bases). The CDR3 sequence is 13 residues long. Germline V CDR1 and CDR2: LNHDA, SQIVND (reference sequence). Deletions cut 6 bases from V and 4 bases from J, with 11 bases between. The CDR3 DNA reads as TGTGCCAGTAGCACGGGACTGTCAGATACGCAGTATTTT. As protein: CASSTGLSDTQYF.

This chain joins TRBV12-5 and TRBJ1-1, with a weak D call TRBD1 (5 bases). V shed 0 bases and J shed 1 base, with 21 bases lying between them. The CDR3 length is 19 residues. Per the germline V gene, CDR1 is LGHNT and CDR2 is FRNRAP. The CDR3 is CASGLVQVVSKISNTEAFF. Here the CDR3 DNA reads TGTGCTAGTGGTTTGGTACAGGTGGTCTCCAAGATTTCGAACACTGAAGCTTTCTTT.

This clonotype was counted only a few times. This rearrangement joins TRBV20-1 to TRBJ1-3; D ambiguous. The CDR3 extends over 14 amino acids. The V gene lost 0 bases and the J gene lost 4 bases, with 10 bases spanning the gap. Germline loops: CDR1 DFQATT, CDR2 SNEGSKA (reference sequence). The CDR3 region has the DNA TGCAGTGCTAGAGATGAATACTCCGGAAACACCATATATTTT. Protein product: CSARDEYSGNTIYF.

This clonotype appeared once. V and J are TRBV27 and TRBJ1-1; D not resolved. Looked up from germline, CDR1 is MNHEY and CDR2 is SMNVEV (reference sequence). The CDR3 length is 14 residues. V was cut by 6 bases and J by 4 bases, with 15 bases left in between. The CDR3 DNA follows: TGTGCCAGCAGCTACATCTATACGGGCACTGAAGCTTTCTTT. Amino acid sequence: CASSYIYTGTEAFF.

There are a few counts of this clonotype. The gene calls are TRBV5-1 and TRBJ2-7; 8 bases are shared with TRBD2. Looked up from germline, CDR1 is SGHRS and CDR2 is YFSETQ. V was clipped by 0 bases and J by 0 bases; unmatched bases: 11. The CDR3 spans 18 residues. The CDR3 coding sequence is TGCGCCAGCAGCTTGGCCATGGTGACTAGCGAACCCTCCTACGAGCAGTACTTC. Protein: CASSLAMVTSEPSYEQYF. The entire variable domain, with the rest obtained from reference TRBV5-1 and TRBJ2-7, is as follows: KAGVTQTPRYLIKTRGQQVTLSCSPISGHRSVSWYQQTPGQGLQFLFEYFSETQRNKGNFPGRFSGRQFSNSRSEMNVSTLELGDSALYLCASSLAMVTSEPSYEQYFGPGTRLTVT.

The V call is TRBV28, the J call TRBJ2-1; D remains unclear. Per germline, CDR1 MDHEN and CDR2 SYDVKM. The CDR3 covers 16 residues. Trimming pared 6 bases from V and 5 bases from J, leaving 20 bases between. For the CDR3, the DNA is TGTGCCAGCAGGACGCGATACTGGACGGCTGACAATGAGCAGTTCTTC. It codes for CASRTRYWTADNEQFF. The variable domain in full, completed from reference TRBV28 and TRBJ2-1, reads DVKVTQSSRYLVKRTGEKVFLECVQDMDHENMFWYRQDPGLGLRLIYFSYDVKMKEKGDIPEGYSVSREKKERFSLILESASTNQTSMYLCASRTRYWTADNEQFFGPGTRLTVL.

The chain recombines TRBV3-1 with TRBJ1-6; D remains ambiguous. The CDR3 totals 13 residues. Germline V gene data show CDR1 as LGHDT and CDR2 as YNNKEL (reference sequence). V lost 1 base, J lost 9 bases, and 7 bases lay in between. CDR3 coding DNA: TGTGCCAGCAGCCAAGGGACCCCTTCACCCCTCCACTTT. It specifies CASSQGTPSPLHF.

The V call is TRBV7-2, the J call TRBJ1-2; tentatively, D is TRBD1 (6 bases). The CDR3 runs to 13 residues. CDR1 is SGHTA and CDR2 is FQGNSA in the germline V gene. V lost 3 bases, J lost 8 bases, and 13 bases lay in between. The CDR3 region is CASSFQGSGGYTF. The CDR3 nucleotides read TGTGCCAGCAGCTTTCAGGGGAGCGGCGGCTACACCTTC.

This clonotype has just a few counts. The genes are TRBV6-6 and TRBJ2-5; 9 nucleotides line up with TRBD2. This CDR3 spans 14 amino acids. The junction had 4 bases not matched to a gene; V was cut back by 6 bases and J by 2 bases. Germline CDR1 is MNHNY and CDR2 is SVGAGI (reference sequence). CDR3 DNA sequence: TGTGCCAGCAGACCCAGCGGGGGGCAAGAGACCCAGTACTTC. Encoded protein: CASRPSGGQETQYF.

CDR3 region: CASSLPTNQRPQHF. CDR3 DNA sequence: TGTGCCAGCAGTTTGCCCACAAATCAACGGCCCCAGCATTTT. The chain links TRBV28 to TRBJ1-5; D gene uncertain. Trimming took off 3 bases at V and 9 bases at J, with 15 bases between the two ends. Germline lookup yields CDR1 MDHEN and CDR2 SYDVKM. The CDR3 is made up of 14 amino acids.

The CDR3 loop reads CASSSSISYNEQFF. The CDR3 DNA is TGTGCCAGCAGCTCCAGTATATCCTACAATGAGCAGTTCTTC. J is TRBJ2-1 and V is TRBV7-9; D is uncertain. V was cut by 4 bases and J by 1 base, with 8 bases left in between. CDR1 is SEHNR and CDR2 is FQNEAQ in the germline V gene (reference sequence). This CDR3 comprises 14 residues.

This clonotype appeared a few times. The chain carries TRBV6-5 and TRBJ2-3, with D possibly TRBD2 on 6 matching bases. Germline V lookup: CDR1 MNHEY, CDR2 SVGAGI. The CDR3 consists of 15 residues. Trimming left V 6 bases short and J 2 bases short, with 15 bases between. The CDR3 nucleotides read TGTGCCAGCAGGCAGTCACGGGGGTACACAGATACGCAGTATTTT. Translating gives CASRQSRGYTDTQYF.

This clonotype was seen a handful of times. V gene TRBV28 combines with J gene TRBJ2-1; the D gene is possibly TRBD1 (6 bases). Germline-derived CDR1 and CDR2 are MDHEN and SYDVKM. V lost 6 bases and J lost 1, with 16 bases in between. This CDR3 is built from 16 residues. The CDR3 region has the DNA TGTGCCAGCAGGGGGGCAAGCGGAACTTCCTACAATGAGCAGTTCTTC. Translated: CASRGASGTSYNEQFF.

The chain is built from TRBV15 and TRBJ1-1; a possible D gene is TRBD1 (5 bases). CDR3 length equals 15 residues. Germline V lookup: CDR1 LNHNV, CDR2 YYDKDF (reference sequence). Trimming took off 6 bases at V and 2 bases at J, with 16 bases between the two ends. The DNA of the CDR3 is TGTGCCACCAGGGCTTCCCGGACACTAAACACTGAAGCTTTCTTT. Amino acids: CATRASRTLNTEAFF.

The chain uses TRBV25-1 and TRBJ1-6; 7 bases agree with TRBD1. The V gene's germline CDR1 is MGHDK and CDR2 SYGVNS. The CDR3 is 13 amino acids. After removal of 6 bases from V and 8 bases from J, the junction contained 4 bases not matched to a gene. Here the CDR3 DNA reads TGTGCCAGCAGGAGCCAGGGGGATTCACCCCTCCACTTT. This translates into CASRSQGDSPLHF.

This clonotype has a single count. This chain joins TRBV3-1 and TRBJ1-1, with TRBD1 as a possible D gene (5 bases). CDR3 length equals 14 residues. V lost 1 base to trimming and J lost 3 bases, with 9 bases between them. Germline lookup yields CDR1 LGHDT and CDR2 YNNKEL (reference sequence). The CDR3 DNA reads TGTGCCAGCAGCCAAGGGGGGTGGGACACTGAAGCTTTCTTT. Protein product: CASSQGGWDTEAFF.

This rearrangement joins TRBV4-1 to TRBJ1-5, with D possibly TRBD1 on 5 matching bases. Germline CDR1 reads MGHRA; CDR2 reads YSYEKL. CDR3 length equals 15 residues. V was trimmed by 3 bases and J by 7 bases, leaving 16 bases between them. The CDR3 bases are TGCGCCAGCAGCCAGGATCAGGGTGTGCGGCAGCCCCAGCATTTT. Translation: CASSQDQGVRQPQHF.

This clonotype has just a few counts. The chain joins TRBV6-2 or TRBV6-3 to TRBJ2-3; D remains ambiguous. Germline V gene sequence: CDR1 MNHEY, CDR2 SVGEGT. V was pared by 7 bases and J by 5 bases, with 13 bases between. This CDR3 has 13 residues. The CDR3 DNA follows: TGTGCCAGCACCAGGACCGAGCGAGATACGCAGTATTTT. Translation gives CASTRTERDTQYF.

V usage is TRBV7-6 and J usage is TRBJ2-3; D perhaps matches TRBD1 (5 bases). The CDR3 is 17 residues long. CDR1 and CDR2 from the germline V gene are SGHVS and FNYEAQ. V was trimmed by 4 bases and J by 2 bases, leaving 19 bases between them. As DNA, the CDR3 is TGTGCCAGCAGCTCTGACTTCCTAGGGGTATCCACAGATACGCAGTATTTT. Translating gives CASSSDFLGVSTDTQYF.

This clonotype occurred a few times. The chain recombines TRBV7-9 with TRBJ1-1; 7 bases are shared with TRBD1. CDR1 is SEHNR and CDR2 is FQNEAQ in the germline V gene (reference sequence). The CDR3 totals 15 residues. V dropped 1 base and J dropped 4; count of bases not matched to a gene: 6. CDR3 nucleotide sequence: TGTGCCAGCAGCTTAGTTGACAGGGTGAGCACTGAAGCTTTCTTT. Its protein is CASSLVDRVSTEAFF.